Listed here are 22 T cell receptor beta chains from one sample, sequenced in a study of blood T cell repertoires in COVID-19. The protocol was immunoSEQ multiplex PCR, while the TCRdb copy is restricted to in-frame clones and leaves out a portion. The table has roughly 140,000 clones, roughly 85% seen once; the top ten hold more than 7.5%. Material: peripheral blood. The receptors here all came from a woman aged 55-70 years with COVID-19, enrolled during active disease.

V gene TRBV7-9 combines with J gene TRBJ1-2; TRBD1 is a possible D gene (5 bases). V shed 3 bases and J shed 2 bases, with 7 bases lying between them. The CDR3 sequence is 13 residues long. Germline assignment: CDR1 SEHNR and CDR2 FQNEAQ (reference sequence). The CDR3 DNA reads as TGTGCCAGCAGCTTTGCAGGGAACTATGGCTACACCTTC. Amino acids: CASSFAGNYGYTF.

The rearrangement links TRBV6-5 to TRBJ1-2, with D hard to call. Germline CDR1 is MNHEY and CDR2 is SVGAGI. The CDR3 length is 13 residues. V lost 5 bases and J lost 8, with 15 bases in between. The CDR3 nucleotides are TGTGCCAGCAGTCTAGACGGAACCGAGGGCTACACCTTC. This codes for CASSLDGTEGYTF.

The chain links TRBV4-3 to TRBJ1-3; TRBD1 is a possible D gene (5 bases). Per germline, CDR1 LGHNA and CDR2 YSLEER. V lost 1 base and J 8 bases, leaving 18 bases between the germline ends. The CDR3 covers 16 residues. CDR3 coding DNA: TGCGCCAGCAGCCAAGCAAGGCGGGAGGGGCGGGACACCATATATTTT. It is translated as CASSQARREGRDTIYF.

The chain joins TRBV6-5 to TRBJ2-7; TRBD1 matches 9 bases. Germline values: CDR1 MNHEY, CDR2 SVGAGI. The CDR3 has 13 amino acids. The V gene end was trimmed by 5 bases and the J gene end by 9 bases; junction bases not matched to a gene: 8. The CDR3 DNA sequence: TGTGCCAGCAGTACTGCGGACAGGGGCGGGCAGTACTTC. Residues: CASSTADRGGQYF.

V gene TRBV7-6 combines with J gene TRBJ2-3; possible D gene TRBD2, 6 bases. Trimming took 1 base from V and 4 from J, leaving 12 bases between them. The CDR3 is made up of 15 amino acids. Germline loops: CDR1 SGHVS, CDR2 FNYEAQ. CDR3 amino acids: CASSLERGVADTQYF. In DNA form, the CDR3 reads TGTGCCAGCAGCTTAGAGCGCGGGGTCGCAGATACGCAGTATTTT.

The V gene is TRBV29-1, the J gene TRBJ1-6; no definite D call. V lost 5 bases and J lost 0, with 11 bases in between. Germline loops: CDR1 SQVTM, CDR2 ANQGSEA. The CDR3 contains 15 residues. The CDR3 protein is CSVRTESSYNSPLHF. Here the CDR3 DNA reads TGCAGCGTTAGAACGGAGAGCTCCTATAATTCACCCCTCCACTTT.

The rearrangement links TRBV7-2 to TRBJ2-1, with D possibly matching TRBD2 (7 bases). Germline-derived CDR1 and CDR2 are SGHTA and FQGNSA. The CDR3 runs 14 residues. The germline V and J ends were trimmed by 5 bases and 10 bases, with 18 bases remaining between them. The CDR3 reads CASSRINREGEQFF. In DNA form, the CDR3 reads TGTGCCAGCAGCCGCATTAACAGGGAGGGGGAGCAGTTCTTC.

CDR3 nucleotides: TGTGCCAGCGGGGATAGCGGGGGGGCCTGGAGAGATACGCAGTATTTT. This gives the protein CASGDSGGAWRDTQYF. The rearrangement uses TRBV5-4 and TRBJ2-3; TRBD2 aligns across 11 bases. Germline values: CDR1 SGHNT, CDR2 YYREEE (reference sequence). Unmatched junction bases numbered 12, after V lost 7 bases and J lost 5 bases. The CDR3 spans 16 residues.

V and J are TRBV7-3 and TRBJ2-2, with 11 nucleotides matching TRBD2. The CDR3 runs 16 residues. Germline V gene sequence: CDR1 SGHTA, CDR2 FQGTGA. V dropped 5 bases and J dropped 0; count of bases not matched to a gene: 2. The CDR3 sequence: CASSLSGGANTGELFF. The CDR3 coding sequence is TGTGCCAGCAGCCTTAGCGGGGGGGCGAACACCGGGGAGCTGTTTTTT. Filled out from reference TRBV7-3 and TRBJ2-2, the complete variable domain reads GAGVSQTPSNKVTEKGKYVELRCDPISGHTALYWYRQSLGQGPEFLIYFQGTGAADDSGLPNDRFFAVRPEGSVSTLKIQRTERGDSAVYLCASSLSGGANTGELFFGEGSRLTVL.

The chain has TRBV7-6 and TRBJ2-5, with 7 nucleotides matching TRBD1. The germline gives CDR1 SGHVS, CDR2 FNYEAQ. Unmatched junction bases numbered 10, after V lost 4 bases and J lost 2 bases. CDR3 length: 16 residues. This chain's CDR3 is CASSSQKDRPQETQYF. In DNA, the CDR3 is TGTGCCAGCAGCTCCCAGAAGGACAGGCCTCAAGAGACCCAGTACTTC.

This clone was seen a handful of times. J is TRBJ1-3 and V is TRBV11-2; D is ambiguous. Trimming pared 5 bases from V and 9 bases from J, leaving 14 bases between. Per germline, CDR1 SGHAT and CDR2 FQNNGV. CDR3 length equals 13 residues. In DNA, the CDR3 is TGTGCCAGCAGCCCCATATATCGCAGCACCATATATTTT. Protein sequence: CASSPIYRSTIYF. The variable domain in full, completed from reference TRBV11-2 and TRBJ1-3, reads EAGVAQSPRYKIIEKRQSVAFWCNPISGHATLYWYQQILGQGPKLLIQFQNNGVVDDSQLPKDRFSAERLKGVDSTLKIQPAKLEDSAVYLCASSPIYRSTIYFGEGSWLTVV.

V is TRBV5-6 and J is TRBJ1-2; D unresolved. There are 13 residues in the CDR3. Germline-derived CDR1 and CDR2 are SGHDT and YYEEEE. The germline V and J ends were trimmed by 5 bases and 4 bases, with 12 bases remaining between them. CDR3 bases: TGTGCCAGCAGTCCGACATTTTCCTATGGCTACACCTTC. It codes for CASSPTFSYGYTF.

This rearrangement joins TRBV27 to TRBJ2-3, with TRBD1 matching over 10 bases. From germline, CDR1 is MNHEY and CDR2 SMNVEV (reference sequence). The CDR3 covers 15 residues. With 10 bases clipped from V and 6 bases from J, the junction kept 13 bases outside the gene matches. The CDR3 bases are TGTGCCACCCACCTACCGGGACAGGGGTCCGATACGCAGTATTTT. Protein: CATHLPGQGSDTQYF.

This chain joins TRBV4-3 and TRBJ2-1; 10 nucleotides match TRBD2. The ends lost 3 bases at V and 7 bases at J; junction bases unmatched: 9. Per the germline V gene, CDR1 is LGHNA and CDR2 is YSLEER. The CDR3 totals 16 residues. The DNA of the CDR3 is TGCGCCAGCAGCCAGGAGCTAGCGGGGGACTGGAATGAGCAGTTCTTC. This codes for CASSQELAGDWNEQFF.

The chain is built from TRBV7-9 and TRBJ2-1, with 11 positions matching TRBD2. V dropped 5 bases and J dropped 8; count of bases not matched to a gene: 8. This CDR3 has 15 amino acids. CDR1 and CDR2 (germline): SEHNR, FQNEAQ (reference sequence). The CDR3 coding sequence is TGTGCCAGCAGCCAAACTAGCGGGGGTGTATATGAGCAGTTCTTC. This sequence encodes CASSQTSGGVYEQFF.

This rearrangement joins TRBV2 to TRBJ2-1; 11 nucleotides match TRBD2. The germline gives CDR1 SNHLY, CDR2 FYNNEI. V trimming: 8 bases; J trimming: 0 bases; junction bases outside the gene matches: 12. The CDR3 covers 18 residues. CDR3 bases: TGTGCCAGCGCTGAACCACTAGCGGGGGATAGCTCCTACAATGAGCAGTTCTTC. Translating gives CASAEPLAGDSSYNEQFF.

The chain combines TRBV5-1 with TRBJ2-7, with 8 bases lining up with TRBD1. Trimming took 4 bases from V and 2 from J; bases not matched to a gene: 14. The CDR3 contains 17 residues. Germline V gives CDR1 SGHRS, CDR2 YFSETQ. Here the CDR3 reads CASSINPGTGSPYEQYF. The CDR3 DNA reads as TGCGCCAGCAGCATCAATCCCGGGACAGGCTCGCCCTACGAGCAGTACTTC.

This chain joins TRBV15 and TRBJ1-5, with D unclear. The CDR3 runs 15 residues. V shed 1 base and J shed 0 bases, with 7 bases lying between them. Germline V gene data show CDR1 as LNHNV and CDR2 as YYDKDF (reference sequence). CDR3 residues: CATSRVEVSNQPQHF. The CDR3 nucleotides are TGTGCCACCAGCAGAGTTGAGGTTAGCAATCAGCCCCAGCATTTT.

The chain has TRBV15 and TRBJ2-7; no definite D call. Germline V gene sequence: CDR1 LNHNV, CDR2 YYDKDF (reference sequence). Trimming shortened V by 4 bases and J by 0 bases, and 13 bases separated the two germline ends. The CDR3 has 15 amino acids. The CDR3 spells CATSINLGISYEQYF. The CDR3 nucleotides are TGTGCCACCAGCATCAACCTAGGCATCTCCTACGAGCAGTACTTC.

J is TRBJ1-6 and V is TRBV10-1; 10 bases agree with TRBD1. The CDR3 totals 14 residues. Germline CDR1 WNHNN, CDR2 SYGVQD (reference sequence). Losses at the gene ends were 10 bases for V and 9 bases for J; bases not matched to a gene: 9. The DNA of the CDR3 is TGCGCCACGTCTGACGGGACAGGGGCTTCACCCCTCCACTTT. Translating gives CATSDGTGASPLHF.

The V and J genes are TRBV27 and TRBJ1-1; 8 bases line up with TRBD1. The V and J ends lost 0 bases and 4 bases, in that order; junction bases with no gene match: 7. The germline V gene encodes CDR1 MNHEY and CDR2 SMNVEV (reference sequence). This CDR3 contains 16 residues. The CDR3 nucleotides are TGTGCCAGCAGTTTATCAACAGGGGGAATTAGCACTGAAGCTTTCTTT. The encoded protein is CASSLSTGGISTEAFF.

V is TRBV10-3 and J is TRBJ2-3, with D possibly matching TRBD2 (6 bases). The CDR3 has 15 amino acids. Trimming left V 10 bases short and J 4 bases short, with 21 bases between. Germline V gives CDR1 ENHRY, CDR2 SYGVKD. The CDR3 DNA reads TGTGCCAGCCGTTTGTCAACCGGGGGACCAGATACGCAGTATTTT. Its protein product is CASRLSTGGPDTQYF.